This TCR beta chain was found in a study of T cells in localized non-small cell lung cancer. Findings and limits, study-wide: The study found T cell clonality highest in uninvolved adjacent lung, above tumor.

Assay: immunoSEQ multiplex PCR; the TCRdb copy retains only in-frame clones and omits some. The sample has approximately 17,000 clones, around 79% seen once. Germline V gene lookup returns CDR1 SQVTM and CDR2 ANQGSEA. The CDR3 covers 13 residues. V lost 4 bases and J 4 bases, leaving 11 bases between the germline ends. This clone has only a few counts. What it binds is not known. The starting material was peripheral blood, obtained before any cancer treatment. V gene TRBV29-1 combines with J gene TRBJ1-3; D call uncertain. The source is a male donor at least 60 years old with stage I lung adenocarcinoma. CDR3 region: CSVVSAMGNTIYF. The CDR3 DNA reads TGCAGCGTTGTTTCAGCTATGGGAAACACCATATATTTT.